These T cell receptor beta chains were read from a single sample in a study of blood T cell repertoires in COVID-19. Clones were sequenced by immunoSEQ multiplex PCR, and TCRdb holds only the in-frame ones, with some missing. The sample consists of about 98,000 clones, roughly nine tenths of them appearing once. Sequenced sample: peripheral blood. All receptors come from a man aged 45 to 65 with acute or convalescent COVID-19. Both conserved end residues are part of each CDR3. The D gene is left open where the match is weak. Rows may omit the clone size; those that give it use once, few, many or a size class.

NA,TRBV7-2,TRBJ2-1,TRBD1,CASSFGDRGIEQFF,TGTGCCAGCAGCTTCGGGGACAGGGGCATTGAGCAGTTCTTC
NA,TRBV25-1,TRBJ2-3,NA,CASSASNGADTQYF,TGTGCCAGCAGTGCCTCGAATGGGGCGGATACGCAGTATTTT
NA,TRBV11-2,TRBJ2-3,TRBD1,CASSVDRGDTQYF,TGTGCCAGCAGCGTCGACAGGGGGGATACGCAGTATTTT
NA,TRBV6-5,TRBJ2-7,TRBD2,CASNYGGTVYEQYF,TGTGCCAGTAACTACGGGGGGACCGTTTACGAGCAGTACTTC
NA,TRBV18,TRBJ2-5,TRBD1,CASSPDRGRGETQYF,TGTGCCAGCTCACCAGACAGGGGGCGCGGAGAGACCCAGTACTTC
NA,TRBV5-5,TRBJ2-7,TRBD2,CASSLAISGRASYEQYF,TGTGCCAGCAGCTTGGCCATTAGCGGGAGGGCGTCCTACGAGCAGTACTTC
NA,TRBV24-1,TRBJ2-3,NA,CATSDSSPGAATQYF,TGTGCCACCAGTGATTCCTCTCCAGGGGCGGCTACGCAGTATTTT
few,TRBV19,TRBJ1-2,NA,CASSFRTAYGYTF,TGTGCCAGTAGTTTCAGGACAGCCTATGGCTACACCTTC
once,TRBV14,TRBJ2-5,TRBD2,CASSQEPLTSGRRSETQYF,TGTGCCAGCAGCCAAGAACCCCTAACTAGCGGGAGAAGGTCGGAGACCCAGTACTTC
NA,TRBV6-6,TRBJ2-7,TRBD1,CASSSPGTGGWEQYF,TGTGCCAGCAGTTCCCCCGGGACAGGGGGCTGGGAGCAGTACTTC
NA,TRBV19,TRBJ2-5,TRBD2,CASSIRTSGQETQYF,TGTGCCAGTAGTATAAGAACTAGCGGCCAAGAGACCCAGTACTTC
NA,TRBV6-2/TRBV6-3,TRBJ1-2,NA,CASSLGRKDGYTF,TGTGCCAGCAGTTTAGGGAGGAAGGATGGCTACACCTTC
NA,TRBV10-3,TRBJ2-1,TRBD2,CAISAGTMGGNEQFF,TGTGCCATCAGTGCCGGGACTATGGGGGGCAATGAGCAGTTCTTC
NA,TRBV15,TRBJ1-1,NA,CATSREGGRLNTEAFF,TGTGCCACCAGCAGAGAGGGGGGACGCTTGAACACTGAAGCTTTCTTT
NA,TRBV7-6,TRBJ2-7,TRBD2,CASSSGLAGATGEQYF,TGTGCCAGCAGCTCAGGACTAGCGGGAGCCACCGGGGAGCAGTACTTC
NA,TRBV6-6,TRBJ1-5,NA,CASSPAGVYSNQPQHF,TGTGCCAGCAGTCCCGCAGGGGTTTATAGCAATCAGCCCCAGCATTTT
NA,TRBV5-6,TRBJ2-3,TRBD2,CASSRTSGSTDTQYF,TGTGCCAGCAGCCGGACTAGCGGAAGCACAGATACGCAGTATTTT
NA,TRBV15,TRBJ2-2,NA,CATSRARENTGELFF,TGTGCCACCAGCAGAGCCCGAGAGAACACCGGGGAGCTGTTTTTT
NA,TRBV6-6,TRBJ1-2,NA,CASSYEGTNYGYTF,TGTGCCAGCAGTTATGAGGGAACTAACTATGGCTACACCTTC
NA,TRBV11-2,TRBJ1-3,NA,CASSLDLGGRSGNTIYF,TGTGCCAGCAGCTTAGATCTAGGCGGGCGCTCTGGAAACACCATATATTTT
NA,TRBV7-9,TRBJ1-6,NA,CASSPSGDPYSPLHF,TGTGCCAGCAGCCCTAGTGGAGACCCCTATTCACCCCTCCACTTT
NA,TRBV6-5,TRBJ2-5,NA,CASSYSGQIQETQYF,TGTGCCAGCAGTTATTCAGGACAGATCCAAGAGACCCAGTACTTC
NA,TRBV12-5,TRBJ2-7,TRBD2,CASGLATSGVSYEQYF,TGTGCTAGTGGTTTGGCAACTAGCGGGGTCTCCTACGAGCAGTACTTC
NA,TRBV6-1,TRBJ1-5,NA,CASSEAHRSQPQHF,TGTGCCAGCAGTGAAGCGCACAGGAGTCAGCCCCAGCATTTT
NA,TRBV4-2,TRBJ2-7,NA,CASSQTGLSSGQYF,TGTGCCAGCAGCCAAACGGGACTCTCCTCCGGGCAGTACTTC
NA,TRBV6-6,TRBJ2-1,TRBD2,CASSPGTSGLLSYNEQFF,TGTGCCAGCAGTCCCGGGACTAGCGGCCTACTTTCCTACAATGAGCAGTTCTTC
once,TRBV5-6,TRBJ1-3,NA,CASSLGDRNTIYF,TGTGCCAGCAGCTTGGGGGACAGAAACACCATATATTTT
NA,TRBV7-2,TRBJ1-5,NA,CASSLAIRGGQPQHF,TGTGCCAGCAGCTTAGCGATCCGGGGAGGTCAGCCCCAGCATTTT
NA,TRBV21-1,TRBJ2-2,NA,CASSETPGQTNTGELFF,TGTGCCAGCAGCGAAACGCCGGGACAAACGAACACCGGGGAGCTGTTTTTT
NA,TRBV5-1,TRBJ2-5,TRBD2,CASSFSGSQETQYF,TGCGCCAGCAGTTTTAGCGGGAGCCAAGAGACCCAGTACTTC
NA,TRBV19,TRBJ2-7,TRBD2,CASSIRSSGPFEQYF,TGTGCCAGTAGTATTAGGTCTAGCGGACCCTTCGAGCAGTACTTC
few,TRBV5-1,TRBJ2-5,TRBD2,CASSLAGGAETQYF,TGCGCCAGCAGTCTAGCGGGAGGGGCGGAGACCCAGTACTTC
NA,TRBV5-4,TRBJ2-7,TRBD1,CASSSTGGSSYEQYF,TGTGCCAGCAGCAGCACAGGGGGGAGCTCCTACGAGCAGTACTTC
NA,TRBV19,TRBJ1-6,TRBD1,CASRQDRVNSPLHF,TGTGCCAGTAGGCAGGACAGGGTAAATTCACCCCTCCACTTT
few,TRBV5-5,TRBJ1-5,NA,CASSLGSTSSGQPQHF,TGTGCCAGCAGCTTGGGGAGCACGTCCTCGGGTCAGCCCCAGCATTTT
NA,TRBV7-9,TRBJ1-1,NA,CASRTPGTPEAFF,TGTGCCAGCAGGACACCTGGAACACCCGAAGCTTTCTTT
NA,TRBV10-1,TRBJ1-2,NA,CASSEPGPYGYTF,TGCGCCAGCAGTGAGCCAGGCCCCTATGGCTACACCTTC
NA,TRBV5-4,TRBJ1-1,NA,CASSLGHTMNTEAFF,TGTGCCAGCAGCTTGGGACACACCATGAACACTGAAGCTTTCTTT
once,TRBV14,TRBJ1-2,TRBD1,CASSLRQGFNYGYTF,TGTGCCAGCAGCCTTCGACAGGGATTTAACTATGGCTACACCTTC
NA,TRBV24-1,TRBJ2-5,TRBD2,CATSDPAGPETQYF,TGTGCCACCAGTGATCCAGCGGGACCAGAGACCCAGTACTTC
NA,TRBV15,TRBJ1-5,NA,CATSSGLQGQPQHF,TGTGCCACCAGCAGCGGGCTCCAGGGGCAGCCCCAGCATTTT
NA,TRBV19,TRBJ2-7,NA,CASSAGRDSYEQYF,TGTGCCAGTAGTGCCGGTCGGGACTCCTACGAGCAGTACTTC
once,TRBV19,TRBJ1-2,NA,CASTSDRGYGYTF,NA
few,TRBV6-1,TRBJ1-5,NA,CASGEGRVWQPQHF,TGTGCCAGCGGTGAGGGCAGGGTCTGGCAGCCCCAGCATTTT
once,TRBV27,TRBJ2-4,TRBD2,CASRKAGGNLNIQYF,TGTGCCAGTAGGAAAGCGGGAGGGAACTTAAACATTCAGTACTTC
NA,TRBV5-1,TRBJ1-5,NA,CASSLEGLSGQPQHF,TGCGCCAGCAGCTTGGAAGGTCTTAGCGGTCAGCCCCAGCATTTT
NA,TRBV4-1,TRBJ2-2,TRBD2,CASSQGGGAGELFF,TGCGCCAGCAGCCAAGGGGGAGGGGCCGGGGAGCTGTTTTTT
NA,TRBV29-1,TRBJ2-1,TRBD1,CSAGTGTYNEQFF,TGCAGCGCCGGGACAGGGACATACAATGAGCAGTTCTTC